This entry lists 2 T cell receptor beta chains sequenced from one sample in a study of OX40 agonist ivuxolimab in advanced cancers. Library preparation was by the immunoSEQ multiplex PCR assay. TCRdb took this table from immuneACCESS and kept in-frame rearrangements with V and J called. Such tables lack part of the clones; where checked against another copy, unresolved V genes explain under half of the gap, and the rest is unexplained. This sample holds approximately 30,000 clones; 92% were observed only once. The top ten clones comprise around 35% of the sample. Specimen: CD4+ or CD8+ T cells sorted from blood, collected in a trial of the OX40 agonist ivuxolimab. These receptors were taken from an adult with an advanced solid tumor such as melanoma, head and neck, liver or kidney cancer.

This chain joins TRBV7-9 and TRBJ1-1; no clear D. The germline V gene encodes CDR1 SEHNR and CDR2 FQNEAQ (reference sequence). The CDR3 sequence is 14 residues long. V lost 4 bases and J lost 3, with 12 bases in between. CDR3 sequence (DNA): TGTGCCAGCAGCTCCCTCGACACTTACACTGAAGCTTTCTTT. This sequence encodes CASSSLDTYTEAFF.

J is TRBJ1-2 and V is TRBV7-2; TRBD1 matches at 8 bases. In germline, CDR1 is SGHTA, CDR2 FQGNSA. V was clipped by 4 bases and J by 2 bases; unmatched bases: 9. The CDR3 extends over 16 amino acids. Here the CDR3 reads CASSSLRQGPNYGYTF. For the CDR3, the DNA is TGTGCCAGCAGCTCGTTAAGACAGGGGCCCAACTATGGCTACACCTTC.